The next 30 T cell receptor beta chains were all read from a single sample in a study of T cells after yellow fever vaccination. Via MiXCR, TCRdb re-called the 5' RACE reads, giving one row per CDR3 protein. The sample has about 170,000 distinct CDR3 sequences; approximately 10% are singletons. The sequencing here drew on CD8+ T cells sorted from PBMCs, taken 15 days after the yellow fever booster vaccination. These receptors came from a man in his late teens or twenties who received the YFV17D yellow fever vaccine.

This clonotype was observed a handful of times. The chain recombines TRBV19 with TRBJ1-2; 12 bases are a match to TRBD1. CDR1 LNHDA and CDR2 SQIVND come from the germline V gene (reference sequence). The CDR3 runs to 14 residues. V dropped 10 bases and J dropped 8; count of bases not matched to a gene: 11. For the CDR3, the DNA is TGTGCCACCGAACCGGGACAGGGGGCCGGGGGCTACACCTTC. It specifies CATEPGQGAGGYTF.

The gene calls are TRBV27 and TRBJ2-1; 7 bases agree with TRBD1. This CDR3 is 14 amino acids long. Losses at the gene ends were 8 bases for V and 3 bases for J; bases not matched to a gene: 7. Germline CDR1 reads MNHEY; CDR2 reads SMNVEV (reference sequence). CDR3 amino acids: CASRFGTDYNEQFF. CDR3 sequence (DNA): TGTGCCAGCCGGTTTGGGACAGACTACAATGAGCAGTTCTTC.

The rearrangement joins TRBV6-1 to TRBJ2-5, with 8 bases that match TRBD1. The J segment lost 3 bases and the V segment lost 4 bases, leaving 7 bases of the junction unmatched. This CDR3 is 15 amino acids long. Germline V gene data show CDR1 as MNHNS and CDR2 as SASEGT. DNA of the CDR3: TGTGCCAGCAGTGTCGGGACAGGAACCGAAGAGACCCAGTACTTC. Translated: CASSVGTGTEETQYF.

This clonotype was counted between two and nine times. The V call is TRBV7-8, the J call TRBJ1-5; D is undetermined. The germline CDR1 and CDR2 sequences are SGHVS and FQNEAQ. CDR3 length equals 15 residues. The V end was cut by 1 base, the J end by 5 bases, with 12 bases between. Written as DNA, the CDR3 is TGTGCCAGCAGCTTAGGAAATGGGGAACATCAGCCCCAGCATTTT. This gives the protein CASSLGNGEHQPQHF.

The V and J genes are TRBV12-3 or TRBV12-4 and TRBJ1-5; D unresolved. Trimming took 0 bases from V and 6 from J, leaving 6 bases between them. The CDR3 extends over 13 amino acids. CDR3 bases: TGTGCCAGCAGTTTAGCGCTAAGTCAGCCCCAGCATTTT. The encoded protein is CASSLALSQPQHF.

By sample share, this clonotype is medium-sized. The J gene is TRBJ2-1, the V gene TRBV12-3 or TRBV12-4, with 12 bases matching TRBD2. J was trimmed by 9 bases and V by 7 bases; bases with no gene match: 10. This CDR3 region has 15 residues. CDR3 residues: CASTRASGGAGEQFF. The CDR3 DNA follows: TGTGCCAGCACCCGGGCTAGCGGGGGGGCCGGTGAGCAGTTCTTC.

Comment on this clonotype: The junction differs from germline at one of its ends, possibly a read error. V usage is TRBV6-1 and J usage is TRBJ2-7; TRBD1 might be the D (6 bases). CDR1 MNHNS and CDR2 SASEGT come from the germline V gene. The CDR3 contains 13 residues. Written as DNA, the CDR3 is TGTGCCTGCAGTGGGGACATCATCTACGAGCAGTACTTC. Its protein is CACSGDIIYEQYF.

The J gene is TRBJ2-5, the V gene TRBV7-9; TRBD2 matches 10 bases. CDR1 SEHNR and CDR2 FQNEAQ come from the germline V gene (reference sequence). The CDR3 contains 15 residues. J lost 5 bases, V lost 1 base, and 4 bases had no gene match. CDR3 residues: CASSLVLAGGETQYF. The CDR3, as DNA: TGTGCCAGCAGCTTAGTGTTAGCGGGGGGTGAGACCCAGTACTTC. The whole variable domain, filled in from reference TRBV7-9 and TRBJ2-5, reads DTGVSQNPRHKITKRGQNVTFRCDPISEHNRLYWYRQTLGQGPEFLTYFQNEAQLEKSRLLSDRFSAERPKGSFSTLEIQRTEQGDSAMYLCASSLVLAGGETQYFGPGTRLLVL.

The chain combines TRBV27 with TRBJ2-7; TRBD1 or TRBD2 may be the D gene (5 bases each). V was shortened by 6 bases and J by 0 bases, with 15 bases between the two germline ends. CDR1 is MNHEY, CDR2 SMNVEV, per germline (reference sequence). The CDR3 spans 15 residues. CDR3 in amino acids: CASSERWGSSYEQYF. Here the CDR3 DNA reads TGTGCCAGCAGCGAACGTTGGGGGAGCTCCTACGAGCAGTACTTC.

As DNA, the CDR3 is TGTGCCAGCAGCCAGAAAGTAGCGGGGGAGCAGTTCTTC. It translates to CASSQKVAGEQFF. The chain has TRBV4-2 and TRBJ2-1; 8 bases match TRBD2. CDR1 and CDR2 from the germline V gene are LGHNA and YNFKEQ. After removal of 3 bases from V and 10 bases from J, the junction contained 5 bases not matched to a gene. CDR3 length equals 13 residues.

This clonotype has just a few counts. This sequence joins TRBV27 and TRBJ1-4; TRBD1 aligns across 12 bases. V trimming: 6 bases; J trimming: 7 bases; junction bases outside the gene matches: 3. CDR3 length: 14 residues. Looked up from germline, CDR1 is MNHEY and CDR2 is SMNVEV (reference sequence). In nucleotides, the CDR3 is TGTGCCAGCAGGGGGACAGGGGGCTTTGAAAAACTGTTTTTT. Encoded protein: CASRGTGGFEKLFF. The complete variable domain, with remaining parts taken from reference TRBV27 and TRBJ1-4, reads EAQVTQNPRYLITVTGKKLTVTCSQNMNHEYMSWYRQDPGLGLRQIYYSMNVEVTDKGDVPEGYKVSRKEKRNFPLILESPSPNQTSLYFCASRGTGGFEKLFFGSGTQLSVL.

The rearrangement joins TRBV7-9 to TRBJ1-4; 7 nucleotides line up with TRBD1. The CDR3 is 12 residues long. V was clipped by 4 bases and J by 8 bases; unmatched bases: 1. Germline CDR1 is SEHNR and CDR2 is FQNEAQ (reference sequence). The CDR3 sequence is CASSSTGEKLFF. In DNA, the CDR3 is TGTGCCAGCAGCTCGACAGGGGAAAAACTGTTTTTT.

The chain recombines TRBV7-9 with TRBJ2-5; D unresolved. Germline V gives CDR1 SEHNR, CDR2 FQNEAQ (reference sequence). The CDR3 is 15 residues long. The V end lost 5 bases, the J end lost 5 bases, and 18 bases lay between the germline ends. The CDR3 nucleotides are TGTGCCAGCAGCGCCCGGATGTTAGAGGCTGAGACCCAGTACTTC. Translation gives CASSARMLEAETQYF.

This chain links TRBV29-1 with TRBJ1-1; weak D call: TRBD1 (6 bases). CDR1 is SQVTM and CDR2 is ANQGSEA in the germline V gene. The CDR3 loop spans 14 amino acids. Trimming removed 5 bases from V and 1 base from J, with 14 bases in between. The chain's CDR3 is CSVRGSPTNTEAFF. CDR3 DNA sequence: TGCAGCGTTAGGGGGAGCCCTACGAACACTGAAGCTTTCTTT. Drawing the rest from reference TRBV29-1 and TRBJ1-1, the complete variable domain is SAVISQKPSRDICQRGTSLTIQCQVDSQVTMMFWYRQQPGQSLTLIATANQGSEATYESGFVIDKFPISRPNLTFSTLTVSNMSPEDSSIYLCSVRGSPTNTEAFFGQGTRLTVV.

The chain has TRBV29-1 and TRBJ1-1; TRBD1 is a possible D gene (5 bases). V was shortened by 7 bases and J by 3 bases, with 12 bases between the two germline ends. The CDR3 is made up of 12 amino acids. Germline values: CDR1 SQVTM, CDR2 ANQGSEA. The CDR3 loop reads CSAGGGDTEAFF. The CDR3 nucleotides read TGCAGCGCGGGTGGAGGGGACACTGAAGCTTTCTTT.

This rearrangement joins TRBV9 to TRBJ1-1; D remains ambiguous. The germline CDR1 and CDR2 sequences are SGDLS and YYNGEE. V was cut by 3 bases and J by 1 base, with 4 bases left in between. CDR3 length: 12 residues. In DNA, the CDR3 is TGTGCCAGCAGCGGGGAGAACACTGAAGCTTTCTTT. Amino acid sequence: CASSGENTEAFF.

This clonotype was observed many times. J is TRBJ2-1 and V is TRBV6-2 or TRBV6-3; D gene ambiguous. Germline V gives CDR1 MNHEY, CDR2 SVGEGT. The CDR3 is 13 amino acids. Trimming removed 0 bases from V and 9 bases from J, with 9 bases in between. CDR3 residues: CASSYSASGEQFF. DNA for the CDR3: TGTGCCAGCAGTTACTCAGCTAGTGGTGAGCAGTTCTTC.

This clonotype was seen a few times. The gene calls are TRBV2 and TRBJ2-7, with D uncertain. CDR1 is SNHLY, CDR2 FYNNEI, per germline. V lost 7 bases, J lost 0 bases, and 10 bases lay in between. This CDR3 is 13 amino acids long. The DNA of the CDR3 is TGTGCCAGCATTGTTGGGGACTCCTACGAGCAGTACTTC. It specifies CASIVGDSYEQYF.

This clonotype has a handful of counts. The gene calls are TRBV15 and TRBJ1-2; 7 bases are a match to TRBD1. Germline V lookup: CDR1 LNHNV, CDR2 YYDKDF (reference sequence). The CDR3 totals 14 residues. Unmatched junction bases numbered 8, after V lost 3 bases and J lost 7 bases. The CDR3, as DNA: TGTGCCACCAGCAGGACTACCGGGACAGTTGGCTACACCTTC. Encoded protein: CATSRTTGTVGYTF.

The rearrangement uses TRBV6-2 or TRBV6-3 and TRBJ2-6; weak D call: TRBD1 (7 bases). The CDR3 has 14 amino acids. V was clipped by 8 bases and J by 10 bases, with 18 bases between them. CDR1 and CDR2 from the germline V gene are MNHEY and SVGEGT. The CDR3 DNA follows: TGTGCCAGCGGGAGGCCCGGGACAGTTAACGTCCTGACTTTC. The encoded protein is CASGRPGTVNVLTF.

This clonotype is a singleton in its sample. The CDR3 loop reads CASNESGYGYTF. CDR3 coding DNA: TGTGCCAGTAATGAGTCTGGGTATGGCTACACCTTC. The V gene is TRBV19, the J gene TRBJ1-2; D remains unclear. The length of the CDR3 is 12 residues. CDR1 and CDR2 from the germline V gene are LNHDA and SQIVND (reference sequence). V shed 7 bases and J shed 5 bases, with 11 bases lying between them.

This chain connects TRBV10-3 to TRBJ2-5; 12 nucleotides match TRBD2. CDR1 ENHRY and CDR2 SYGVKD come from the germline V gene. CDR3 size: 17 residues. Unmatched junction bases numbered 9, after V lost 3 bases and J lost 4 bases. Here the CDR3 DNA reads TGTGCCATCAGTGATAGGCTAGCGGGGGGGCCCGGAGAGACCCAGTACTTC. It is translated as CAISDRLAGGPGETQYF.

This clonotype appeared a few times. The rearrangement links TRBV3-1 to TRBJ2-7; the match to TRBD2 covers 7 bases. The germline V gene has CDR1 LGHDT and CDR2 YNNKEL (reference sequence). Germline trimming cut 1 base from V and 0 bases from J; bases unmatched to any gene: 3. The CDR3 loop spans 15 amino acids. The chain's CDR3 is CASSQGAGSSYEQYF. CDR3 coding DNA: TGTGCCAGCAGCCAAGGAGCGGGGAGCTCCTACGAGCAGTACTTC.

This clonotype was observed a few times. The J gene is TRBJ2-1, the V gene TRBV4-3, with D unclear. This CDR3 has 15 amino acids. Trimming stripped 1 base from V and 0 bases from J, with 7 bases between. CDR1 and CDR2 (germline): LGHNA, YSLEER. In DNA form, the CDR3 reads TGCGCCAGCAGCCAAGTCCTAGTCTCCTACAATGAGCAGTTCTTC. This translates into CASSQVLVSYNEQFF.

This chain connects TRBV5-6 to TRBJ1-4, with TRBD1 identical over 12 bases. CDR3 length: 15 amino acids. Germline CDR1 is SGHDT and CDR2 is YYEEEE. Trimming cost V 4 bases and J 6 bases; bases outside gene matches: 4. The CDR3 loop is CASSRGDRGHEKLFF. The CDR3 DNA follows: TGTGCCAGCAGCCGCGGGGACAGGGGGCATGAAAAACTGTTTTTT.

The chain combines TRBV4-2 with TRBJ1-1, with D unresolved. V shed 4 bases and J shed 1 base, with 10 bases lying between them. Germline-derived CDR1 and CDR2 are LGHNA and YNFKEQ. The CDR3 extends over 14 amino acids. The CDR3 DNA reads TGTGCCAGCAGCCGGCCGCTTGGGAACACTGAAGCTTTCTTT. Its translation is CASSRPLGNTEAFF.

In this sample, this clonotype turned up a few times. The rearrangement joins TRBV19 to TRBJ1-4; the D is unclear. Germline V gene lookup returns CDR1 LNHDA and CDR2 SQIVND (reference sequence). The V end lost 6 bases, the J end lost 0 bases, and 8 bases lay between the germline ends. The CDR3 has 14 residues. CDR3 region: CASRWESTNEKLFF. The CDR3 nucleotides are TGTGCCAGTAGATGGGAGTCAACTAATGAAAAACTGTTTTTT.

In this sample, this clonotype turned up a few times. The CDR3 protein is CASPGQSNTGELFF. The CDR3 nucleotides read TGTGCCAGCCCGGGCCAGTCGAACACCGGGGAGCTGTTTTTT. V gene TRBV2 combines with J gene TRBJ2-2; D is ambiguous. The ends were cut back, 8 bases at V and 0 bases at J, with 10 bases in the middle. The CDR3 sequence is 14 residues long. Germline V gene lookup returns CDR1 SNHLY and CDR2 FYNNEI. The full variable domain, with the rest looked up from reference TRBV2 and TRBJ2-2, is EPEVTQTPSHQVTQMGQEVILRCVPISNHLYFYWYRQILGQKVEFLVSFYNNEISEKSEIFDDQFSVERPDGSNFTLKIRSTKLEDSAMYFCASPGQSNTGELFFGEGSRLTVL.

This clonotype was counted a few times. This rearrangement joins TRBV3-1 to TRBJ2-7, with D tentatively TRBD2 (6 bases). The CDR3 extends over 16 amino acids. Germline-derived CDR1 and CDR2 are LGHDT and YNNKEL (reference sequence). V was cut by 2 bases and J by 0 bases, with 14 bases left in between. For the CDR3, the DNA is TGTGCCAGCAGCCAACAGGGCGGGGTGTCCTCCTACGAGCAGTACTTC. This translates into CASSQQGGVSSYEQYF.

This clonotype has only a few counts. The chain carries TRBV11-2 and TRBJ2-7, with 13 positions matching TRBD2. The germline V gene encodes CDR1 SGHAT and CDR2 FQNNGV. The CDR3 is 16 amino acids. Unmatched junction bases numbered 8, after V lost 5 bases and J lost 4 bases. This CDR3 reads CASSPVGTSGVYEQYV. The CDR3 nucleotides are TGTGCCAGCAGCCCCGTCGGGACTAGCGGGGTTTACGAGCAGTACGTC.